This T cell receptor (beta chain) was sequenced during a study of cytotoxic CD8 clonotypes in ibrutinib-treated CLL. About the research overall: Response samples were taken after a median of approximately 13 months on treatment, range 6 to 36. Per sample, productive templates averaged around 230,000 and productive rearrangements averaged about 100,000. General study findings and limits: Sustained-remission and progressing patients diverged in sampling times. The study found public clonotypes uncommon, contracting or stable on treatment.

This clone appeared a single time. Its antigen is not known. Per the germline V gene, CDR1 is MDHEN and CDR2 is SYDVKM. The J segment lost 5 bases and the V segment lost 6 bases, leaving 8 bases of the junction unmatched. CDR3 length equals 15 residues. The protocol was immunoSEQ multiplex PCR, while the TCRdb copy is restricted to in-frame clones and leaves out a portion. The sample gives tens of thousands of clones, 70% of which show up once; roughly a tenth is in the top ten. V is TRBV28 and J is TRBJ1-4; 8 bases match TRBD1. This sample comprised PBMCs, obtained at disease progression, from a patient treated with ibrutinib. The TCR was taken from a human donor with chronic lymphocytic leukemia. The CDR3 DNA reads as TGTGCCAGCAGGAAAACAGGGGGAGGAAATGAAAAACTGTTTTTT. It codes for CASRKTGGGNEKLFF.